The 6 T cell receptor beta chains below were found in one sample sequenced in a study of Ad26.COV2.S vaccination and SARS-CoV-2 variants (dated by TCRdb to about 2021). In the paper's terms, the treatment or condition label means: roughly 19 received Ad26.COV2.S at low or high dose, single or two shots; five or six received placebo; per-sample allocation not given. Repertoires of vaccine and placebo recipients were sequenced from samples collected on day 63 after the first injection. The receptor library was made with the immunoSEQ multiplex PCR assay. This is the immuneACCESS table as TCRdb keeps it, with only in-frame sequences that have V and J called. A part of the clones is gone; compared with another copy, unresolved V genes explain less than half, and the rest is unexplained. Present in this sample are about 350,000 clones, more than 85% of which were seen just once. Together, the top ten hold around 4.5% of the sample.

The sequences come from peripheral blood, collected in a trial of Ad26.COV2.S vaccine versus placebo. The source of these receptors is a person between 18 and 59 years old who received the Ad26.COV2.S COVID-19 vaccine or a placebo.

This clone appeared a single time. J is TRBJ2-5 and V is TRBV19; D is unresolved. The ends were cut back, 4 bases at V and 1 base at J, with 7 bases in the middle. The CDR3 is 13 residues long. In germline, CDR1 is LNHDA, CDR2 SQIVND (reference sequence). As DNA, the CDR3 is TGTGCCAGTAGTACGGCAGCCCAAGAGACCCAGTACTTC. Translation: CASSTAAQETQYF.

The chain joins TRBV10-3 to TRBJ2-7; 7 nucleotides line up with TRBD2. The J segment lost 3 bases and the V segment lost 2 bases, leaving 4 bases of the junction unmatched. Germline V lookup: CDR1 ENHRY, CDR2 SYGVKD. This CDR3 comprises 14 residues. The CDR3 loop is CAISETSEDYEQYF. The CDR3 DNA is TGTGCCATCAGTGAGACTAGCGAAGACTACGAGCAGTACTTC.

The rearrangement joins TRBV11-2 to TRBJ2-7; possible D gene TRBD2, 5 bases. Germline V gene data show CDR1 as SGHAT and CDR2 as FQNNGV. The CDR3 has 11 residues. Trimming stripped 5 bases from V and 3 bases from J, with 5 bases between. CDR3 DNA sequence: TGTGCCAGCAGCGACTACTACGAGCAGTACTTC. This gives the protein CASSDYYEQYF.

This chain joins TRBV2 and TRBJ2-3, with no clear D. CDR1 is SNHLY and CDR2 is FYNNEI in the germline V gene. Trimming took off 1 base at V and 4 bases at J, with 12 bases between the two ends. The CDR3 covers 15 residues. Here the CDR3 reads CASSEGPASADTQYF. CDR3 nucleotide sequence: TGTGCCAGCAGTGAAGGGCCAGCAAGCGCAGATACGCAGTATTTT.

The chain employs TRBV9 and TRBJ1-5; D remains ambiguous. The CDR3 totals 15 residues. From germline, CDR1 is SGDLS and CDR2 YYNGEE. The germline V and J ends were trimmed by 3 bases and 2 bases, with 12 bases remaining between them. DNA for the CDR3: TGTGCCAGCAGCGCGGACCCTGGGGGCAATCAGCCCCAGCATTTT. This sequence encodes CASSADPGGNQPQHF.

This rearrangement joins TRBV29-1 to TRBJ2-1; 9 nucleotides agree with TRBD2. The CDR3 consists of 15 residues. V was clipped by 7 bases and J by 0 bases; unmatched bases: 7. The germline CDR1 and CDR2 sequences are SQVTM and ANQGSEA. As DNA, the CDR3 is TGCAGCGCCGAGGGCGGGAGGGCCTCCTACAATGAGCAGTTCTTC. This gives the protein CSAEGGRASYNEQFF.